This T cell receptor (beta chain) was obtained from a study of beta chain features in type 1 diabetes. Broader study findings: Moderately but significantly shorter TCRB CDR3s were found in Type 1 diabetes patients in all four CD4+ subsets.

CDR1 is MGHRA and CDR2 is YSYEKL in the germline V gene. The CDR3 runs 15 residues. This clone was seen a handful of times. Its matching antigen is unknown. Compared with germline, one end of the junction differs, possibly owing to a read error. The investigators reverse transcribed all of the isolated RNA, so they sequenced expressed TCRB transcripts. Profiled with immunoSEQ multiplex PCR; TCRdb holds only in-frame clones, not every one. This repertoire shows about 340,000 clones, approximately 12% found once; its top ten account for nearly 0.015%. The chain employs TRBV4-1 and TRBJ2-3; TRBD2 matches at 9 bases. The clonotype comes from a woman under 30 with type 1 diabetes. Input material: naive CD4+ T cells from blood. CDR3: CASSQVGTSIDTQYF. The CDR3 DNA reads TGCGCCAGCAGCCAAGTTGGGACTAGCATAGATACGCAGTATTTT.